This T cell receptor (beta chain) was observed in a study of CD8+CD57+ T cells in acquired aplastic anemia. Study overall: Sorted CD4+ and CD8+ cells gave a mean 3.2 ug DNA, range roughly 0.18 to 30 ug.

Whoever was chosen for sequencing had shown CD8+CD57+ cell expansion by flow cytometry. Severe acquired aplastic anemia was the diagnosis recorded for all patients. There was no therapy given to any patient before the blood sampling took place. Points on this clonotype: The antigen is undetermined.

Regarding the study as a whole: A set of more than 25 CD8+ CDR3 sequences was shared between patients and controls, and these sequences appeared highly expressed in patients.

Genomic DNA, serving as template, underwent TCR beta VDJ and CDR3 profiling. In TCRdb, the reads were re-called with MiXCR into one record per CDR3 protein. There are some 200,000 distinct CDR3 sequences in the sample; roughly 45% occur only once, and just under 20% lies in the top ten. Input material: sorted CD4+, CD8+, or CD8+CD57+ T cells (not recorded which) from PBMCs. The receptor's source is a human donor with aplastic anemia.

CDR3 DNA sequence: TGCAGTGCTAGGTATCGGGTTAACAATCAGCCCCAGCATTTT. It encodes CSARYRVNNQPQHF. The J gene is TRBJ1-5, the V gene TRBV20-1; D unresolved. The CDR3 is 14 amino acids. Germline assignment: CDR1 DFQATT and CDR2 SNEGSKA (reference sequence). V lost 3 bases and J 3 bases, leaving 12 bases between the germline ends.